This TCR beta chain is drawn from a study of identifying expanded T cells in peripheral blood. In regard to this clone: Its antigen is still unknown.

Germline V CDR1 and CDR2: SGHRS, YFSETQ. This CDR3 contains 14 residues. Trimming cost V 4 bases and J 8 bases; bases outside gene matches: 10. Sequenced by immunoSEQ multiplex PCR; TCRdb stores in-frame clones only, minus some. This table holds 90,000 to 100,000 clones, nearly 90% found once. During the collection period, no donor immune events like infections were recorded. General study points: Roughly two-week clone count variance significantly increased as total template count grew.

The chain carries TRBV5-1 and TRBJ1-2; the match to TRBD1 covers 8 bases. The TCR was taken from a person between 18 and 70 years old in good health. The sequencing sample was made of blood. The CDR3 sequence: CASSGDRGVGGYTF. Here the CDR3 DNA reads TGCGCCAGCAGCGGTGACAGGGGAGTAGGGGGCTACACCTTC. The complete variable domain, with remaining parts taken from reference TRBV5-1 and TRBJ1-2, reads KAGVTQTPRYLIKTRGQQVTLSCSPISGHRSVSWYQQTPGQGLQFLFEYFSETQRNKGNFPGRFSGRQFSNSRSEMNVSTLELGDSALYLCASSGDRGVGGYTFGSGTRLTVV.